What follows describes a single T cell receptor (beta chain). The antigen remains unidentified. The data are from a study of cytomegalovirus exposure and HLA in healthy donors. Unmatched junction bases numbered 10, after V lost 4 bases and J lost 3 bases. From germline, CDR1 is SGDLS and CDR2 YYNGEE. This CDR3 contains 15 residues. The PCR used 60 Vbeta and 13 Jbeta primers. The method was immunoSEQ multiplex PCR; TCRdb's version includes in-frame clones alone and lacks a portion of them. The sample holds tens of thousands of clones, about two thirds seen once. General study findings and limits: Among TCR sequences, most were rare, though some public TCRs appeared in many donors. Later work found most CMV-associated TCR beta chains apparently HLA-restricted.

This clonotype was sampled from a woman in her 40s in good health and CMV-seropositive. V and J are TRBV9 and TRBJ2-7, with 7 nucleotides matching TRBD1. The sample taken for sequencing was PBMCs. DNA for the CDR3: TGTGCCAGCAGCCCCCGACCCGGGACAGACTACGAGCAGTACTTC. Translated, it gives CASSPRPGTDYEQYF.